This T cell receptor (beta chain) was captured in a study of blood T cell repertoires in COVID-19. Measured with immunoSEQ multiplex PCR; TCRdb has only the in-frame clones, and not every one. The repertoire holds some 14,000 clones, with over 80% as singletons. The CDR3 runs to 17 residues. Losses at the gene ends were 4 bases for V and 6 bases for J; bases not matched to a gene: 6. The germline gives CDR1 LNHDA, CDR2 SQIVND (reference sequence). Sequenced material: peripheral blood. The source of this sequence is a human donor in a cohort sampled during active COVID-19. The V gene is TRBV19, the J gene TRBJ2-1; 16 bases align to TRBD2. CDR3 protein: CASSRGLAGGPRNEQFF. The CDR3 DNA is TGTGCCAGTAGTAGGGGACTAGCGGGAGGGCCGCGCAATGAGCAGTTCTTC.